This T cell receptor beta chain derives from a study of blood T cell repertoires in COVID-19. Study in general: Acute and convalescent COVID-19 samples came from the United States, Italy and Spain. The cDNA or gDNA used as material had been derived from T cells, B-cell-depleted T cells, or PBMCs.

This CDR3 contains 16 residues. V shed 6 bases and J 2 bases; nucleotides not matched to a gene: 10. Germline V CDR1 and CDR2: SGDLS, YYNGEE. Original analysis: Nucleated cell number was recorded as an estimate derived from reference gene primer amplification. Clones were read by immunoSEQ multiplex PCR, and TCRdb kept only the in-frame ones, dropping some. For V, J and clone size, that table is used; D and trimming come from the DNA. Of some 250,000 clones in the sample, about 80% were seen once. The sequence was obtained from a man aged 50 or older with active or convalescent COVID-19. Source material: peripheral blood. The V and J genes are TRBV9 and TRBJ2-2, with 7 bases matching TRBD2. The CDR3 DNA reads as TGTGCCAGCACTTCCGTCCGGGGGGTTAACACCGGGGAGCTGTTTTTT. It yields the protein CASTSVRGVNTGELFF.